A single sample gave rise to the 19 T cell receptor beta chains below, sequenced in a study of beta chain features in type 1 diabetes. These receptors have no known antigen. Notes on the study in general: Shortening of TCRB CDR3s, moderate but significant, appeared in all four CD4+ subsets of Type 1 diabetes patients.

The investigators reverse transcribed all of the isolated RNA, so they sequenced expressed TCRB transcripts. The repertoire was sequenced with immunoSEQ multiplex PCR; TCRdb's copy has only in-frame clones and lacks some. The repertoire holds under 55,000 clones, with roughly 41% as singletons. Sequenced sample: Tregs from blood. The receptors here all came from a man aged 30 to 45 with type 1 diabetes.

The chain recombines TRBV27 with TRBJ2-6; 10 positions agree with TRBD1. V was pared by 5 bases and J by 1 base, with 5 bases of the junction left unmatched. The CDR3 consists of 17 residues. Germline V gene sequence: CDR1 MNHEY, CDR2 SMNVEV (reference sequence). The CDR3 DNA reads TGTGCCAGCAGTCACCGGACAGGGGGATCTGGGGCCAACGTCCTGACTTTC. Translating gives CASSHRTGGSGANVLTF.

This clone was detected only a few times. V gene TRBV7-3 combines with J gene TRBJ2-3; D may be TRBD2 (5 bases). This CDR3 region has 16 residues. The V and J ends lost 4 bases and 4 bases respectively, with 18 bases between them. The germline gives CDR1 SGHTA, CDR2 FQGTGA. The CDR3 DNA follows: TGTGCCAGCAGCTCTCCCCCCGGAAGGCGGGCAGATACGCAGTATTTT. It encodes CASSSPPGRRADTQYF.

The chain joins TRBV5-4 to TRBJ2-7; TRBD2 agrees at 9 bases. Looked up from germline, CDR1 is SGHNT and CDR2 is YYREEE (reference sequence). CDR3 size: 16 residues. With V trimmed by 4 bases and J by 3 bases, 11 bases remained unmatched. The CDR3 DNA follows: TGTGCCAGCAGCCCAGGACCGTCAGCGGGAGGCTACGAGCAGTACTTC. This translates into CASSPGPSAGGYEQYF.

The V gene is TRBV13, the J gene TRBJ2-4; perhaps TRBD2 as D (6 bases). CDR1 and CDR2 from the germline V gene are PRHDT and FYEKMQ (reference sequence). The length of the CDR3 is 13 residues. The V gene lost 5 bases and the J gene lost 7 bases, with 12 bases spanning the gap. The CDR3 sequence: CASSRAGPNIQYF. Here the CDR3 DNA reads TGTGCCAGCAGCAGGGCGGGACCCAACATTCAGTACTTC.

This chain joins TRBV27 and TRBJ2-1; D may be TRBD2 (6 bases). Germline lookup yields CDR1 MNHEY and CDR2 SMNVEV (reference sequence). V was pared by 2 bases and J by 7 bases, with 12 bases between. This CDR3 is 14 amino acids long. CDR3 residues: CASSLGLARNEQFF. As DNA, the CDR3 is TGTGCCAGCAGTTTAGGGCTAGCGCGGAATGAGCAGTTCTTC.

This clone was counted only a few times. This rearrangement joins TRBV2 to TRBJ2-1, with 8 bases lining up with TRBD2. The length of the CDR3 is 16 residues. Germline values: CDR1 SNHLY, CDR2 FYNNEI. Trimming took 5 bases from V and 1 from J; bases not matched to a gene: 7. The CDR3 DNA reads TGTGCCAGCAGTCGGCCAACTAGCGGATCCTACAATGAGCAGTTCTTC. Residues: CASSRPTSGSYNEQFF.

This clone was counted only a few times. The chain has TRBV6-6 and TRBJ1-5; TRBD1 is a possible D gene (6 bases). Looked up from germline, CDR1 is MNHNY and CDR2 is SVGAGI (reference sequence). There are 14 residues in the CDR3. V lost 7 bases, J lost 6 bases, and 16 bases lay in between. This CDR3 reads CASKYRDTPQPQHF. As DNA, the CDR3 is TGTGCCAGCAAATACCGGGACACGCCTCAGCCCCAGCATTTT.

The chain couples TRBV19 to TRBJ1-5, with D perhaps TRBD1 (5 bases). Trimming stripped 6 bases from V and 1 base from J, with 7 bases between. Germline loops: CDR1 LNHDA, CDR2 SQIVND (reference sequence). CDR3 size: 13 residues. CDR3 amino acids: CASSRQSNQPQHF. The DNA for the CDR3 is TGTGCCAGTAGCCGACAGAGCAATCAGCCCCAGCATTTT.

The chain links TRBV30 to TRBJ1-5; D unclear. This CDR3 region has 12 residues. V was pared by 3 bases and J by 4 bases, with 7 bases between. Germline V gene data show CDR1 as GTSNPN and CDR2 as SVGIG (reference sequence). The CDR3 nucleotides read TGTGCCTGGAGGGTCGGGAATCAGCCCCAGCATTTT. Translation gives CAWRVGNQPQHF.

The CDR3 nucleotides are TGTGCCAGCAGTTTACGACAGGGGGTCACAGATACGCAGTATTTT. Amino acids: CASSLRQGVTDTQYF. The chain combines TRBV28 with TRBJ2-3; 9 bases align to TRBD1. J lost 2 bases, V lost 2 bases, and 2 bases had no gene match. The CDR3 sequence is 15 residues long. Germline loops: CDR1 MDHEN, CDR2 SYDVKM. The full variable domain, its missing parts supplied by reference TRBV28 and TRBJ2-3, is DVKVTQSSRYLVKRTGEKVFLECVQDMDHENMFWYRQDPGLGLRLIYFSYDVKMKEKGDIPEGYSVSREKKERFSLILESASTNQTSMYLCASSLRQGVTDTQYFGPGTRLTVL.

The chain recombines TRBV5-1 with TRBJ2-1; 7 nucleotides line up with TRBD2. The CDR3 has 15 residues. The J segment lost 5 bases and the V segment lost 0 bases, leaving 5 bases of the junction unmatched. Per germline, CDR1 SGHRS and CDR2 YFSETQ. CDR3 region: CASSLGGRLNNEQFF. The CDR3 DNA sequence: TGCGCCAGCAGCTTGGGCGGGAGATTGAACAATGAGCAGTTCTTC.

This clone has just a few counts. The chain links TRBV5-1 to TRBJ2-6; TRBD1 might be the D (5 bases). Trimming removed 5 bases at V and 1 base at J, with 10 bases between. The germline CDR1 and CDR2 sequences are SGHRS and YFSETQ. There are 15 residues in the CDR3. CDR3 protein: CASRDTFSGANVLTF. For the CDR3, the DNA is TGCGCCAGCAGGGACACCTTTTCTGGGGCCAACGTCCTGACTTTC.

The CDR3 loop is CASSLVHGGRSEAFF. The CDR3 nucleotides are TGTGCCAGCAGCTTAGTACACGGGGGGAGGTCTGAAGCTTTCTTT. The chain employs TRBV7-9 and TRBJ1-1; D is perhaps TRBD1 (5 bases). This CDR3 has 15 amino acids. The germline V gene encodes CDR1 SEHNR and CDR2 FQNEAQ (reference sequence). V lost 1 base to trimming and J lost 6 bases, with 15 bases between them.

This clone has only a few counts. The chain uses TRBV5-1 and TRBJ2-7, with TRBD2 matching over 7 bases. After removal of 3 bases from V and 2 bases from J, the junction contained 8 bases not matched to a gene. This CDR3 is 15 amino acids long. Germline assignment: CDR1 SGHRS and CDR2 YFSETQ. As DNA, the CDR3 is TGCGCCAGCAGCTCCCGGGGGAGCGGGGCCTACGAGCAGTACTTC. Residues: CASSSRGSGAYEQYF.

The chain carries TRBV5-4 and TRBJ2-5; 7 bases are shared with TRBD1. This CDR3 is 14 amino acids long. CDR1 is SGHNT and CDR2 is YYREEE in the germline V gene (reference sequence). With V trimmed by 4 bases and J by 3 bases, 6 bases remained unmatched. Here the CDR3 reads CASSQIDREETQYF. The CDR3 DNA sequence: TGTGCCAGCAGCCAGATCGACAGGGAAGAGACCCAGTACTTC. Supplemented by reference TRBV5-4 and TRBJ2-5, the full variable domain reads ETGVTQSPTHLIKTRGQQVTLRCSSQSGHNTVSWYQQALGQGPQFIFQYYREEENGRGNFPPRFSGLQFPNYSSELNVNALELDDSALYLCASSQIDREETQYFGPGTRLLVL.

The CDR3 sequence is CASSFGGTPREQYF. In nucleotides, the CDR3 is TGTGCCAGCAGCTTTGGAGGGACCCCGCGCGAGCAGTACTTC. The gene calls are TRBV7-2 and TRBJ2-7, with a possible D match to TRBD2 (6 bases). Germline V lookup: CDR1 SGHTA, CDR2 FQGNSA. The V end was cut by 3 bases, the J end by 6 bases, with 15 bases between. The CDR3 consists of 14 residues.

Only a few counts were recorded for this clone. Written as DNA, the CDR3 is TGCGCCAGCAGAGTAGCCGGGACAGGGGTTTTCGGGCAGTACTTC. Translation: CASRVAGTGVFGQYF. The V and J genes are TRBV5-1 and TRBJ2-7; 10 bases are a match to TRBD1. With 5 bases clipped from V and 9 bases from J, the junction kept 14 bases outside the gene matches. CDR3 length: 15 residues. Per the germline V gene, CDR1 is SGHRS and CDR2 is YFSETQ.

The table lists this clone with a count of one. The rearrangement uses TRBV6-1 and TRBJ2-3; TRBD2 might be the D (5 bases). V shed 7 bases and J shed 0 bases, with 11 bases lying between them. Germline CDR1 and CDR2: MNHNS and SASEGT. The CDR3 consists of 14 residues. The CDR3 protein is CASKEEWSTDTQYF. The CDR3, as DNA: TGTGCCAGCAAGGAGGAGTGGAGCACAGATACGCAGTATTTT.

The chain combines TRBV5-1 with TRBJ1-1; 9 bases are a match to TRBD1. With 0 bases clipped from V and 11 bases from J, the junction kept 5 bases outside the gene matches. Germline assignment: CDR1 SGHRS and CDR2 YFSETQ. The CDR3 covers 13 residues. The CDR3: CASSLDSQGAAFF. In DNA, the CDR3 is TGCGCCAGCAGCTTGGACTCACAGGGGGCGGCTTTCTTT.